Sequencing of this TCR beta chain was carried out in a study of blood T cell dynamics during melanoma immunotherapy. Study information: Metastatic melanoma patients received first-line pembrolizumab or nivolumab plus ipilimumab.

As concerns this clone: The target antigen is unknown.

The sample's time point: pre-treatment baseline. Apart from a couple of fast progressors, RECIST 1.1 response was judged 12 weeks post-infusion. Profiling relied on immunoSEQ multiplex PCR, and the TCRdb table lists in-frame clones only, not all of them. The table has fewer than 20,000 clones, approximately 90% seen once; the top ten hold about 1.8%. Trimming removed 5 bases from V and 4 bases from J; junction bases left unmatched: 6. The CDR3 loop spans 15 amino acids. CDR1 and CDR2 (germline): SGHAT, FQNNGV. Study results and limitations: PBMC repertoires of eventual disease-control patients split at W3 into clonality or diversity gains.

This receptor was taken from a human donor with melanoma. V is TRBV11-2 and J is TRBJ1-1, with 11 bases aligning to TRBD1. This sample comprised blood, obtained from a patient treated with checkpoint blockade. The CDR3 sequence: CASSRGGTGGTEAFF. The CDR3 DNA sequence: TGTGCCAGCAGCCGAGGAGGGACAGGGGGCACTGAAGCTTTCTTT.